This T cell receptor beta chain was sequenced for a study of CD8+CD57+ T cells in acquired aplastic anemia. TCR beta VDJ and CDR3 were profiled, and genomic DNA was the template. In TCRdb, the reads were re-called with MiXCR into one record per CDR3 protein. The sample includes around 130,000 distinct CDR3 sequences, 48% of them seen just once. The V segment lost 0 bases and the J segment 5 bases; nucleotides outside the gene matches: 12. The CDR3 runs 18 residues. Germline loops: CDR1 SEHNR, CDR2 FQNEAQ (reference sequence). This clonotype was recorded many times. The TCR originated in a human donor in good health, serving as a control. V and J are TRBV7-9 and TRBJ2-7, with 11 bases identical to TRBD2. Sequenced input: sorted CD4+, CD8+, or CD8+CD57+ T cells (not recorded which) from PBMCs. The CDR3 loop reads CASSLAGLAVLEKDEQYF. Written as DNA, the CDR3 is TGTGCCAGCAGCTTAGCGGGACTAGCGGTCCTCGAAAAGGACGAGCAGTACTTC. Using reference TRBV7-9 and TRBJ2-7 for the parts outside the CDR3, the full variable domain is DTGVSQNPRHKITKRGQNVTFRCDPISEHNRLYWYRQTLGQGPEFLTYFQNEAQLEKSRLLSDRFSAERPKGSFSTLEIQRTEQGDSAMYLCASSLAGLAVLEKDEQYFGPGTRLTVT.